This T cell receptor beta chain was obtained from a study of OX40 agonist ivuxolimab in advanced cancers. For context, the study as a whole: Ivuxolimab, which targeted the costimulatory receptor OX40 (CD134), was an agonistic, fully human IgG2 monoclonal antibody. Of the approximately 50 dose-escalation patients, hepatocellular carcinoma was present in approximately 20, melanoma in approximately 15, renal cell carcinoma in 9 and head and neck cancer in 9. Intravenous ivuxolimab was administered to patients every 2 weeks at six dose levels: 0.01, 0.1, 0.3, 1.5, 3 and 10 mg/kg. The dose-escalation cohort was around 84% male with a mean age of approximately 59 years, ranging from about 20 to 80. Peripheral TCRbeta sequencing was intended to test whether TCR sequence diversity was altered and clonal T-cell expansion was caused by ivuxolimab. Partial responses occurred in three dose-escalation patients, of whom one had hepatocellular carcinoma and two had cutaneous melanoma. The paper describes the monotherapy dose-escalation part (N of about 47 patients) of the phase I trial of ivuxolimab. Patients were allowed to have had prior anti-PD-1, anti-PD-L1 or anti-CTLA-4 therapy, and more than 35% of the dose-escalation patients had been treated with checkpoint inhibitors.

On the study overall, not on this receptor specifically: Which antigens the clonally expanded peripheral T cells were specific for was not determined. At doses from 0.1 to 3.0 mg/kg, clonal expansion was seen in both CD4+ and CD8+ blood T cells between baseline and week 6. Partial responders in the 0.1-3.0 mg/kg groups had among the lowest normalized peripheral clonal expansion, especially among CD8+ T cells. On average, CD8+ T cells showed more expanded clones than CD4+ T cells after ivuxolimab. Low levels of normalized T-cell clonal expansion were also shown by some nonresponding patients.

Turning to this clone: There is no known antigen for this receptor. Base qualities were left out, and no much larger clone turns up one base away.

To sequence the TCRbeta CDR3 region, genomic DNA was isolated from the sorted cells. TCRbeta CDR3 regions were sequenced using the immunoSEQ Assay. Sourced from immuneACCESS, this table was stored by TCRdb with only in-frame sequences that have V and J called. A share of the clones is absent; for the studies checked, an unresolved V gene accounts for under half, and the remainder has no known explanation. This sample is represented by tens of thousands of clones; roughly 87% of them were singletons. The ten most abundant clones make up 0.33% of the sample. For CDR1 and CDR2, the germline V gene (reference sequence) lists SGHKS and YYEKEE. Germline trimming amounts to 1 base on V and 4 bases on J, with 2 as the count of junction bases outside the gene matches. The CDR3 has 14 amino acids, counting the end cysteine and phenylalanine. This entry keeps only the CDR3 DNA: 42 bases, framed from base 1.

The trial excluded patients who had a history of autoimmune disease or were on systemic immunosuppression. In every dose cohort, peripheral blood was drawn for TCR sequencing at baseline, cycle 4 day 1, and cycle 7 day 1. The samples were taken from a phase I, first-in-human, multicenter, open-label dose-escalation trial of ivuxolimab. The trial enrolled adults with locally advanced or metastatic head and neck squamous cell, hepatocellular, melanoma or renal cell carcinoma. Before TCR sequencing, CD4+ T cells and CD8+ T cells from peripheral blood were sorted into separate populations. Here the chain combines TRBV5-5 and TRBJ2-1, and 7 junction bases match TRBD2. The sample consisted of CD4+ or CD8+ T cells sorted from blood, taken in a trial of the OX40 agonist ivuxolimab. The receptor's source is an adult with an advanced solid tumor such as melanoma, head and neck, liver or kidney cancer. The CDR3 here reads CASSLTGGYNEQFF. In nucleotides, the sequence is TGTGCCAGCAGCTTGACGGGAGGTTACAATGAGCAGTTCTTC.